This TCR beta chain was sequenced during a study of OX40 agonist ivuxolimab in advanced cancers. With respect to the entire study: The costimulatory receptor OX40 (CD134) was targeted by ivuxolimab, a fully human IgG2 agonistic monoclonal antibody. Intravenous ivuxolimab was administered to patients every 2 weeks at six dose levels: 0.01, 0.1, 0.3, 1.5, 3 and 10 mg/kg. Among the roughly 50 dose-escalation patients, some 20 had hepatocellular carcinoma, 15 melanoma, 9 renal cell carcinoma and 9 head and neck cancer. A male proportion of around 80% and a mean age of roughly 58 years, ranging from 23 to 79, were recorded for the dose-escalation cohort. Patients were allowed to have had prior anti-PD-1, anti-PD-L1 or anti-CTLA-4 therapy, and approximately 39% of the dose-escalation patients had been treated with checkpoint inhibitors. Partial responses occurred in three dose-escalation patients, of whom one had hepatocellular carcinoma and two had cutaneous melanoma. Peripheral TCRbeta sequencing was intended to test whether TCR sequence diversity was altered and clonal T-cell expansion was caused by ivuxolimab. The paper reports the monotherapy dose-escalation portion (N of about 54 patients) of the phase I ivuxolimab trial.

The trial excluded patients who had a history of autoimmune disease or were on systemic immunosuppression. Peripheral blood for TCR sequencing was collected from all dose cohorts at baseline, on cycle 4 day 1, and on cycle 7 day 1. The samples were taken from a phase I, first-in-human, multicenter, open-label dose-escalation trial of ivuxolimab. Adults with locally advanced or metastatic melanoma, renal cell carcinoma, hepatocellular carcinoma or head and neck squamous cell carcinoma were enrolled in the trial. Before TCR sequencing, CD4+ T cells and CD8+ T cells from peripheral blood were sorted into separate populations. The investigation overall reported the following: In partial responders in the 0.1-3.0 mg/kg groups, normalized peripheral clonal expansion was found to be among the lowest, especially among CD8+ T cells. On average, CD8+ T cells showed more expanded clones than CD4+ T cells after ivuxolimab. The antigen specificity of the clonally expanded peripheral T cells was not determined. Low levels of normalized T-cell clonal expansion were also shown by some nonresponding patients. Clonal expansion of both CD4+ and CD8+ blood T cells was observed from baseline to week 6 at doses 0.1 to 3.0 mg/kg.

Genomic DNA was extracted from sorted cells for sequencing of the TCRbeta CDR3 region. The immunoSEQ Assay was used for sequencing of TCRbeta CDR3 regions. TCRdb limited this immuneACCESS table to in-frame rearrangements with V and J called. A share of clones is missing; checked studies link under half to unresolved V genes, and the rest is unexplained. The sample records approximately 40,000 clones, 75% to 85% of which are singletons. The ten largest make up about 10% of the sample. As concerns this clone: The antigen this receptor binds is unknown. Nothing much larger sits one base from this clone, and base qualities are not available.

The TCR originated in an adult with an advanced solid tumor such as melanoma, head and neck, liver or kidney cancer. This specimen was CD4+ or CD8+ T cells sorted from blood, taken in a trial of the OX40 agonist ivuxolimab.

Read as DNA, the sequence is TGTGCCTGGAGTGTGGTGACAGAGGTTGGCTACACCTTC. The encoded protein is CAWSVVTEVGYTF. The chain is assembled from TRBV30 and TRBJ1-2; matching of 5 bases hints at TRBD1 as the D gene. CDR1 is given as GTSNPN and CDR2 as SVGIG, both from the germline V gene (reference sequence). The CDR3 sequence holds 13 residues, the cysteine and phenylalanine included. Only the CDR3 DNA is retained, 39 bases long and in frame from the first base. A distance of 12 bases separates the germline ends of V and J, which lose 0 bases and 7 bases respectively.